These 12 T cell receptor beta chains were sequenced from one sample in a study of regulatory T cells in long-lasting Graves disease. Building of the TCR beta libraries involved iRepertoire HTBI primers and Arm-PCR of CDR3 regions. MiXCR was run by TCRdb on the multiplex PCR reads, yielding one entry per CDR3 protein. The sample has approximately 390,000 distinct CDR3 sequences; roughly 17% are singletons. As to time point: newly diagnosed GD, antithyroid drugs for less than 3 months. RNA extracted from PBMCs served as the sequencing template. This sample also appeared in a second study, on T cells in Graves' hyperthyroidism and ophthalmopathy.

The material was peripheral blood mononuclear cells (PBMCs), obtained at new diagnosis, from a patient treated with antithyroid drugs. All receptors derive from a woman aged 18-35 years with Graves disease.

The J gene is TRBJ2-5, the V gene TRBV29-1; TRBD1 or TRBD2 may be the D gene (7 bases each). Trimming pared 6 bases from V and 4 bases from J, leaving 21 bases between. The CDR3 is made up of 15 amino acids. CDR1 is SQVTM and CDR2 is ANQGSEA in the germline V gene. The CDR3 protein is CSVALPSGGAETQYF. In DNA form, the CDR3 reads TGCAGCGTCGCCCTACCATCAGGGGGGGCAGAGACCCAGTACTTC.

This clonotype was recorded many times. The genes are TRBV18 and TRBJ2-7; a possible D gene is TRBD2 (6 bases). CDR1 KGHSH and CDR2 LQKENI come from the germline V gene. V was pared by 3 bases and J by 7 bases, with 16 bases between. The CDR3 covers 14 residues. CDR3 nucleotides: TGTGCCAGCTCACCTTCCGGGGGTGTTACGGAGCAGTACTTC. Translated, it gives CASSPSGGVTEQYF.

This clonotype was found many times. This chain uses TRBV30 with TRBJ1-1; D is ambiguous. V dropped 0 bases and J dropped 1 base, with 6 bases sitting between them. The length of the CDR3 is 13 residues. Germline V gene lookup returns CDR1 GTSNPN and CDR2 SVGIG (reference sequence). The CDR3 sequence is CAWSVLPNTEAFF. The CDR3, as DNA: TGTGCCTGGAGTGTGCTCCCGAACACTGAAGCTTTCTTT.

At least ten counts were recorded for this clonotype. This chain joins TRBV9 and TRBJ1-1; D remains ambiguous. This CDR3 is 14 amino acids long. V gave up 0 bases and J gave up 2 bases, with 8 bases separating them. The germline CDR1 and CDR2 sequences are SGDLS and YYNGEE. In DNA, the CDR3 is TGTGCCAGCAGCGTAGCGGGGAGAAACACTGAAGCTTTCTTT. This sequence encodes CASSVAGRNTEAFF.

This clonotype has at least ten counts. The CDR3 DNA reads TGCGCCAGCAGCCAAGATAGGGACACTGAAGCTTTCTTT. This translates into CASSQDRDTEAFF. The chain recombines TRBV4-1 with TRBJ1-1; no clear D gene. Germline CDR1 and CDR2: MGHRA and YSYEKL. Trimming took 0 bases from V and 3 from J, leaving 5 bases between them. The CDR3 length is 13 residues.

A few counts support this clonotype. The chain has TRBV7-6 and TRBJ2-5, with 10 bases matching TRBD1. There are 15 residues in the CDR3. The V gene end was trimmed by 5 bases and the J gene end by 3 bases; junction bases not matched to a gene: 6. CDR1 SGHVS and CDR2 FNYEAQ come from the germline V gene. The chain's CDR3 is CASSRGTGVEETQYF. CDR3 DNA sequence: TGTGCCAGCAGCCGCGGGACAGGGGTGGAAGAGACCCAGTACTTC.

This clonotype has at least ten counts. In DNA form, the CDR3 reads TGTGCCAGCAGCCAAAGAGGACGGGGGATCAATCAGCCCCAGCATTTT. Protein: CASSQRGRGINQPQHF. This sequence joins TRBV3-1 and TRBJ1-5; TRBD1 is a possible D gene (5 bases). This CDR3 has 16 residues. CDR1 is LGHDT, CDR2 YNNKEL, per germline (reference sequence). Trimming cost V 2 bases and J 3 bases, with 14 bases left between them.

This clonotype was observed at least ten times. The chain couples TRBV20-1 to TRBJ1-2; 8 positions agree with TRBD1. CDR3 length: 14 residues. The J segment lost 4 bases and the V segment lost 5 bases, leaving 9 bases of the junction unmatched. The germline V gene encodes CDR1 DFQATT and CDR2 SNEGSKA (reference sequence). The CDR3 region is CSAEARTGSYGYTF. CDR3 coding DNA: TGCAGTGCTGAGGCCCGGACAGGGAGCTATGGCTACACCTTC.

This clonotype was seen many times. CDR3 DNA sequence: TGCAGTAGTGGGTTGAGGGTAGACAATGAGCAGTTCTTC. This sequence encodes CSSGLRVDNEQFF. The rearrangement uses TRBV20-1 and TRBJ2-1, with a tentative D call TRBD2 (5 bases). The CDR3 loop spans 13 amino acids. The germline V gene encodes CDR1 DFQATT and CDR2 SNEGSKA (reference sequence). V lost 8 bases and J lost 5, with 16 bases in between.

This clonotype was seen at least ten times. Written as DNA, the CDR3 is TGTGCCAGCAGTTTAAGGTCCGATTCTGGAAACACCATATATTTT. Translated: CASSLRSDSGNTIYF. The chain joins TRBV27 to TRBJ1-3, with D hard to call. V shed 2 bases and J shed 1 base, with 9 bases lying between them. The CDR3 has 15 amino acids. CDR1 and CDR2 (germline): MNHEY, SMNVEV (reference sequence).

The CDR3 DNA follows: TGCAGTGCTAGACAACAGGGACGGGAGACCCAGTACTTC. This encodes CSARQQGRETQYF. The rearrangement links TRBV20-1 to TRBJ2-5; TRBD1 might be the D (6 bases). This CDR3 contains 13 residues. Germline V gene data show CDR1 as DFQATT and CDR2 as SNEGSKA (reference sequence). V was shortened by 2 bases and J by 5 bases, with 12 bases between the two germline ends.

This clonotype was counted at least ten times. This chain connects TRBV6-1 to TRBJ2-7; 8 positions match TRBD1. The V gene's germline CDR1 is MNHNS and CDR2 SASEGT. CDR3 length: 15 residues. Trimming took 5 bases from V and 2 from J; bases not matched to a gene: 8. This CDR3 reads CASSLGQGATYEQYF. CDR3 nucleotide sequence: TGTGCCAGCAGTCTAGGACAGGGAGCTACCTACGAGCAGTACTTC.